This passage covers 17 T cell receptor beta chains from one sample sequenced in a study of blood T cell repertoires in COVID-19 (dated by TCRdb to about 2020). The library was generated by the immunoSEQ multiplex PCR assay. TCRdb stores this immuneACCESS table with in-frame sequences only. Part of the clones is absent; in the studies checked, under half of the shortfall reflects unresolved V genes, and no reason is known for the rest. Across this sample there are approximately 180,000 clones, with roughly 86% seen only once. 2% to 3% of the sample is held by the ten biggest clonotypes. The sequenced sample consisted of peripheral blood. These receptors came from a man in his forties with active or convalescent COVID-19.

The rearrangement links TRBV11-2 to TRBJ1-4, with TRBD1 matching over 9 bases. Germline-derived CDR1 and CDR2 are SGHAT and FQNNGV. J was trimmed by 8 bases and V by 1 base; bases with no gene match: 5. This CDR3 has 15 amino acids. As DNA, the CDR3 is TGTGCCAGCAGCTTAGTGGGACAGGGCCGAGAAAAACTGTTTTTT. This encodes CASSLVGQGREKLFF.

This chain uses TRBV19 with TRBJ2-3; possible D gene TRBD1, 6 bases. CDR3 size: 14 residues. Trimming removed 3 bases from V and 0 bases from J, with 7 bases in between. Germline V lookup: CDR1 LNHDA, CDR2 SQIVND (reference sequence). DNA of the CDR3: TGTGCCAGTAGTATCAGGGGTAGCACAGATACGCAGTATTTT. It translates to CASSIRGSTDTQYF.

Comments on this clone: Other DNA sequences in the same sample also yield this CDR3. J is TRBJ1-1 and V is TRBV7-9; D remains ambiguous. The CDR3 totals 13 residues. V gave up 2 bases and J gave up 5 bases, with 9 bases separating them. The V gene's germline CDR1 is SEHNR and CDR2 FQNEAQ (reference sequence). CDR3 coding DNA: TGTGCCAGCAGCTTAAGCGGGCGGACTGAAGCTTTCTTT. It is translated as CASSLSGRTEAFF.

V gene TRBV19 combines with J gene TRBJ2-1; D is possibly TRBD1 (6 bases). CDR1 LNHDA and CDR2 SQIVND come from the germline V gene (reference sequence). The V and J ends lost 10 bases and 4 bases respectively, with 11 bases between them. The length of the CDR3 is 12 residues. CDR3 sequence: CATAQGYNEQFF. CDR3 DNA: TGTGCCACCGCCCAGGGGTACAATGAGCAGTTCTTC.

Concerning this clone: It is likely a read error, because the conserved phenylalanine at the end of the CDR3 is missing. Because the CDR3's place on the DNA is in doubt, the DNA is left out and the CDR3 is given as listed by TCRdb. The chain is built from TRBV7-9 and TRBJ2-7; TRBD1 was called by the table and not checked on the DNA. The CDR3 adds up to 12 amino acids, both ends counted. Germline lookup yields CDR1 SEHNR and CDR2 FQNEAQ (reference sequence). The CDR3 region is CASSLVTRQFLL.

The genes are TRBV4-1 and TRBJ2-7; TRBD1 agrees at 10 bases. The CDR3 has 15 amino acids. The germline gives CDR1 MGHRA, CDR2 YSYEKL. Germline trimming cut 2 bases from V and 4 bases from J; bases unmatched to any gene: 5. This chain's CDR3 is CASSQSDRGGYEQYF. CDR3 nucleotides: TGCGCCAGCAGCCAATCGGACAGGGGGGGGTACGAGCAGTACTTC.

In its sample, this clone was seen once. V is TRBV6-5 and J is TRBJ1-3, with 9 positions matching TRBD1. Germline V lookup: CDR1 MNHEY, CDR2 SVGAGI. The CDR3 consists of 16 residues. The J segment lost 1 base and the V segment lost 2 bases, leaving 3 bases of the junction unmatched. The CDR3 is CASSYTGTGSGNTIYF. For the CDR3, the DNA is TGTGCCAGCAGTTACACCGGGACAGGGTCTGGAAACACCATATATTTT.

The V call is TRBV7-9, the J call TRBJ1-4; D ambiguous. The germline V gene encodes CDR1 SEHNR and CDR2 FQNEAQ (reference sequence). V lost 2 bases, J lost 3 bases, and 19 bases lay in between. The CDR3 consists of 18 residues. For the CDR3, the DNA is TGTGCCAGCAGCTTATTTTACGGAGGGAGTAGAGCTAATGAAAAACTGTTTTTT. Protein: CASSLFYGGSRANEKLFF.

V gene TRBV7-2 combines with J gene TRBJ2-3; maybe TRBD1 (5 bases). The CDR3 spans 15 residues. V was shortened by 1 base and J by 0 bases, with 8 bases between the two germline ends. Germline loops: CDR1 SGHTA, CDR2 FQGNSA. The CDR3 region is CASSLVGPSTDTQYF. CDR3 DNA sequence: TGTGCCAGCAGCTTAGTGGGGCCAAGCACAGATACGCAGTATTTT.

This chain uses TRBV18 with TRBJ1-2; 8 bases align to TRBD1. Per germline, CDR1 KGHSH and CDR2 LQKENI. J gave up 5 bases and V 5 bases, and 10 bases lay outside the gene matches. The CDR3 runs to 15 residues. The CDR3 DNA follows: TGTGCCAGCTCATCCAACCCCGGGACAGGATATGGCTACACCTTC. The encoded protein is CASSSNPGTGYGYTF.

This clone was seen only a few times. The chain recombines TRBV5-6 with TRBJ1-4; the D gene is possibly TRBD1 (6 bases). The CDR3 contains 15 residues. Germline-derived CDR1 and CDR2 are SGHDT and YYEEEE. Trimming stripped 0 bases from V and 7 bases from J, with 13 bases between. CDR3 bases: TGTGCCAGCAGCTTGGGAGGGGGTTCGGGTGAAAAACTGTTTTTT. Protein product: CASSLGGGSGEKLFF. Combining the CDR3 with reference TRBV5-6 and TRBJ1-4 gives the whole variable domain DAGVTQSPTHLIKTRGQQVTLRCSPKSGHDTVSWYQQALGQGPQFIFQYYEEEERQRGNFPDRFSGHQFPNYSSELNVNALLLGDSALYLCASSLGGGSGEKLFFGSGTQLSVL.

The rearrangement links TRBV6-5 to TRBJ1-4; D is uncertain. The germline V gene encodes CDR1 MNHEY and CDR2 SVGAGI. This CDR3 is 13 amino acids long. Trimming left V 0 bases short and J 6 bases short, with 5 bases between. The CDR3 DNA reads as TGTGCCAGCAGTTACTCACAGTATGAAAAACTGTTTTTT. Translated: CASSYSQYEKLFF.

The rearrangement links TRBV19 to TRBJ1-2, with D unclear. The V gene lost 7 bases and the J gene lost 5 bases, with 20 bases spanning the gap. This CDR3 spans 15 amino acids. Germline CDR1 LNHDA, CDR2 SQIVND (reference sequence). The CDR3 DNA follows: TGTGCCAGTACCCCCGAGGAGATTCCGGGGTATGGCTACACCTTC. This sequence encodes CASTPEEIPGYGYTF.

The V gene is TRBV12-3 or TRBV12-4, the J gene TRBJ2-5; the D gene is possibly TRBD2 (5 bases). V lost 7 bases, J lost 5 bases, and 8 bases lay in between. The CDR3 totals 11 residues. CDR3 loop: CASKLGETQYF. The CDR3 DNA reads TGTGCCAGCAAACTAGGGGAGACCCAGTACTTC.

This sequence joins TRBV7-9 and TRBJ2-1; no clear D. Trimming removed 1 base from V and 8 bases from J, with 12 bases in between. The V gene's germline CDR1 is SEHNR and CDR2 FQNEAQ (reference sequence). The CDR3 covers 14 residues. CDR3 protein: CASSLGSSIDEQFF. The CDR3 DNA is TGTGCCAGCAGCTTAGGATCGAGTATCGATGAGCAGTTCTTC.

V usage is TRBV24-1 and J usage is TRBJ2-7, with a weak D call TRBD1 (6 bases). In germline, CDR1 is KGHDR, CDR2 SFDVKD. With 5 bases removed from V and 0 bases from J, the gap between germline ends came to 16 bases. CDR3 length: 16 amino acids. CDR3 residues: CATSGQAQGSSYEQYF. CDR3 sequence (DNA): TGTGCCACCAGTGGACAGGCACAGGGTAGCTCCTACGAGCAGTACTTC.

V and J are TRBV2 and TRBJ1-2; D is perhaps TRBD1 (5 bases). CDR3 length equals 13 residues. Germline assignment: CDR1 SNHLY and CDR2 FYNNEI. V lost 2 bases and J 4 bases, leaving 8 bases between the germline ends. CDR3 sequence: CASSELQGYGYTF. CDR3 bases: TGTGCCAGCAGTGAATTGCAGGGCTATGGCTACACCTTC.